These 27 T cell receptor beta chains came from one sample sequenced in a study of T cells in Graves' hyperthyroidism and ophthalmopathy. What was amplified from RNA transcripts were TCR beta CDR3 regions. Using the HTBI primer set, a first-round RT-PCR was run on the TCR CDR3. TCRdb re-analysed the multiplex PCR reads in MiXCR, keeping a single row per CDR3 protein. The table shows about 560,000 distinct CDR3 sequences, with roughly 17% occurring only once. The specimen was blood. These receptors came from a woman aged 18-29 years with Graves' hyperthyroidism.

Many counts were recorded for this clonotype. The chain links TRBV20-1 to TRBJ2-1, with D hard to call. V dropped 0 bases and J dropped 4 bases, with 4 bases sitting between them. Per the germline V gene, CDR1 is DFQATT and CDR2 is SNEGSKA (reference sequence). This CDR3 has 12 amino acids. CDR3 in amino acids: CSARDGYNEQFF. The CDR3 nucleotides read TGCAGTGCTAGAGATGGTTACAATGAGCAGTTCTTC.

This clonotype was detected many times. The rearrangement joins TRBV28 to TRBJ2-1; 8 nucleotides match TRBD2. The CDR3 has 16 residues. V lost 6 bases and J lost 7; bases outside the gene matches: 14. From germline, CDR1 is MDHEN and CDR2 SYDVKM. The CDR3 reads CASSQTHSGSRNEQFF. The DNA for the CDR3 is TGTGCCAGCAGCCAAACCCACAGCGGGAGTAGGAATGAGCAGTTCTTC.

V and J are TRBV6-9 and TRBJ2-1; 8 bases line up with TRBD2. Trimming cost V 4 bases and J 5 bases; bases outside gene matches: 7. Germline V gene data show CDR1 as MNHGY and CDR2 as SVAAGI. The length of the CDR3 is 15 residues. The CDR3 coding sequence is TGTGCCAGCAGTTCCTTAAAGCGGGAGAACAATGAGCAGTTCTTC. It codes for CASSSLKRENNEQFF.

This clonotype occurred many times. The chain recombines TRBV27 with TRBJ1-5; D is uncertain. CDR1 is MNHEY and CDR2 is SMNVEV in the germline V gene (reference sequence). V was pared by 1 base and J by 2 bases, with 3 bases between. The CDR3 spans 13 residues. CDR3 nucleotides: TGTGCCAGCAGTTTATTTGGCAATCAGCCCCAGCATTTT. Amino acid sequence: CASSLFGNQPQHF.

This clonotype was detected ten times or more. This chain connects TRBV12-3 or TRBV12-4 to TRBJ1-2; no definite D call. V lost 7 bases, J lost 2 bases, and 17 bases lay in between. This CDR3 region has 15 residues. CDR3 protein: CASTKPEKGNYGYTF. CDR3 nucleotide sequence: TGTGCCAGCACCAAACCTGAGAAGGGAAACTATGGCTACACCTTC.

The chain employs TRBV11-2 and TRBJ2-5; D could derive from TRBD1 or TRBD2 (5 bases each). Trimming removed 5 bases at V and 4 bases at J, with 14 bases between. Germline values: CDR1 SGHAT, CDR2 FQNNGV. The CDR3 is made up of 14 amino acids. The CDR3 here is CASSVGLQGETQYF. The CDR3 nucleotides are TGTGCCAGCAGCGTTGGACTTCAGGGAGAGACCCAGTACTTC.

This clonotype showed up just a few times. The rearrangement uses TRBV6-1 and TRBJ1-1, with D uncertain. There are 11 residues in the CDR3. From germline, CDR1 is MNHNS and CDR2 SASEGT. Trimming removed 8 bases from V and 11 bases from J, with 15 bases in between. As DNA, the CDR3 is TGTGCCAGCCGCCTCACGTTGTGGGCTTTCTTT. Translating it yields CASRLTLWAFF.

The V call is TRBV30, the J call TRBJ2-1; possible D gene TRBD2, 5 bases. This CDR3 has 14 residues. Trimming took off 0 bases at V and 8 bases at J, with 14 bases between the two ends. Germline V gene lookup returns CDR1 GTSNPN and CDR2 SVGIG (reference sequence). The CDR3: CAWSVGLAGDEQFF. DNA for the CDR3: TGTGCCTGGAGTGTTGGGCTAGCAGGCGATGAGCAGTTCTTC.

This clonotype has a count of ten or more. The rearrangement uses TRBV19 and TRBJ1-2; D not resolved. Trimming cost V 0 bases and J 2 bases, with 7 bases left between them. Germline assignment: CDR1 LNHDA and CDR2 SQIVND (reference sequence). CDR3 size: 14 residues. CDR3 nucleotide sequence: TGTGCCAGTAGTATAGATCATCGCAACTATGGCTACACCTTC. Translated: CASSIDHRNYGYTF.

V is TRBV7-2 and J is TRBJ2-7, with 8 bases fitting TRBD2. There are 16 residues in the CDR3. Trimming cost V 5 bases and J 2 bases; bases outside gene matches: 11. The germline V gene has CDR1 SGHTA and CDR2 FQGNSA. The CDR3 loop reads CASSPPWGGGTYEQYF. The CDR3 DNA follows: TGTGCCAGCAGCCCGCCGTGGGGCGGGGGGACCTACGAGCAGTACTTC.

This clonotype was seen a handful of times. The chain couples TRBV4-2 to TRBJ2-7; TRBD2 agrees at 10 bases. Germline values: CDR1 LGHNA, CDR2 YNFKEQ. With 0 bases clipped from V and 6 bases from J, the junction kept 11 bases outside the gene matches. The CDR3 runs 17 residues. CDR3 residues: CASSQDGSVAGGVEQYF. Written as DNA, the CDR3 is TGTGCCAGCAGCCAAGATGGGTCGGTAGCGGGAGGCGTCGAGCAGTACTTC.

This clonotype was seen at least ten times. The chain employs TRBV6-1 and TRBJ2-1; 10 bases agree with TRBD2. The V gene end was trimmed by 6 bases and the J gene end by 10 bases; junction bases not matched to a gene: 12. The CDR3 has 15 amino acids. Germline values: CDR1 MNHNS, CDR2 SASEGT. The CDR3 nucleotides are TGTGCCAGCAGCCCGGGGGCTAGCGGGAGAACGGAGCAGTTCTTC. It codes for CASSPGASGRTEQFF.

This clonotype was counted ten times or more. The J gene is TRBJ2-7, the V gene TRBV14; D is ambiguous. This CDR3 region has 12 residues. V was cut by 0 bases and J by 2 bases, with 2 bases left in between. The germline CDR1 and CDR2 sequences are SGHDN and FVKESK. CDR3: CASSQEAYEQYF. CDR3 DNA sequence: TGTGCCAGCAGCCAAGAGGCCTACGAGCAGTACTTC.

The chain carries TRBV5-5 and TRBJ1-4; D gene unclear. The CDR3 has 14 amino acids. The germline V gene has CDR1 SGHKS and CDR2 YYEKEE (reference sequence). The V gene lost 4 bases and the J gene lost 8 bases, with 15 bases spanning the gap. CDR3 DNA: TGTGCCAGCAGCGAAGGGTCGGTCTGGGAAAAACTGTTTTTT. This translates into CASSEGSVWEKLFF.

This clonotype was recorded at least ten times. The chain employs TRBV7-2 and TRBJ2-2; 7 bases match TRBD2. Germline V gene data show CDR1 as SGHTA and CDR2 as FQGNSA. J lost 4 bases, V lost 5 bases, and 10 bases had no gene match. This CDR3 region has 16 residues. The CDR3 DNA is TGTGCCAGCAGCCCACGGCTCGGGGGGAGCACCGGGGAGCTGTTTTTT. Protein product: CASSPRLGGSTGELFF. Full variable domain (rest looked up from reference TRBV7-2 and TRBJ2-2): GAGVSQSPSNKVTEKGKDVELRCDPISGHTALYWYRQSLGQGLEFLIYFQGNSAPDKSGLPSDRFSAERTGGSVSTLTIQRTQQEDSAVYLCASSPRLGGSTGELFFGEGSRLTVL.

This clonotype came up many times. The chain recombines TRBV2 with TRBJ2-5, with 8 bases matching TRBD1. Losses at the gene ends were 0 bases for V and 1 base for J; bases not matched to a gene: 7. This CDR3 has 17 residues. Germline V lookup: CDR1 SNHLY, CDR2 FYNNEI. CDR3 sequence reads: CASSEAPGQEPQETQYF. CDR3 sequence (DNA): TGTGCCAGCAGTGAAGCGCCGGGACAGGAGCCCCAAGAGACCCAGTACTTC.

In its sample, this clonotype was seen many times. The chain recombines TRBV12-3 or TRBV12-4 with TRBJ2-7; 16 positions match TRBD2. This CDR3 is built from 19 residues. V shed 3 bases, J shed 5 bases, and the junction held 13 bases outside the gene matches. The CDR3 bases are TGTGCCAGCAGTTTTCGGAATCCGGGACTAGCGGGGGGGCTGAACGAGCAGTACTTC. It codes for CASSFRNPGLAGGLNEQYF.

The CDR3 spells CSGFRPSYEQYF. DNA of the CDR3: TGCAGCGGATTCCGGCCTTCCTACGAGCAGTACTTC. V and J are TRBV29-1 and TRBJ2-7, with unresolved D. The V gene lost 7 bases and the J gene lost 1 base, with 11 bases spanning the gap. CDR1 is SQVTM, CDR2 ANQGSEA, per germline. The CDR3 length is 12 residues.

The V gene is TRBV7-9, the J gene TRBJ1-1; no definite D call. V lost 1 base and J 8 bases, leaving 11 bases between the germline ends. The CDR3 is made up of 13 amino acids. The germline V gene encodes CDR1 SEHNR and CDR2 FQNEAQ (reference sequence). CDR3 bases: TGTGCCAGCAGCTTAGTTGGGCCCAACGAAGCTTTCTTT. Its protein is CASSLVGPNEAFF.

The chain links TRBV5-6 to TRBJ2-3, with D uncertain. Trimming shortened V by 0 bases and J by 2 bases, and 7 bases separated the two germline ends. Germline-derived CDR1 and CDR2 are SGHDT and YYEEEE. This CDR3 comprises 14 residues. The CDR3 bases are TGTGCCAGCAGCTTGGGGAGCTTCACAGATACGCAGTATTTT. Residues: CASSLGSFTDTQYF.

This clonotype showed up just a few times. The chain combines TRBV4-1 with TRBJ2-1; TRBD1 aligns across 8 bases. This CDR3 is built from 17 residues. Germline CDR1 MGHRA, CDR2 YSYEKL. After removal of 4 bases from V and 0 bases from J, the junction contained 8 bases not matched to a gene. In DNA, the CDR3 is TGCGCCAGCAGCCGACCAGGGGGCGCAAGCTCCTACAATGAGCAGTTCTTC. It specifies CASSRPGGASSYNEQFF.

The chain has TRBV20-1 and TRBJ1-6; D ambiguous. The length of the CDR3 is 13 residues. CDR1 is DFQATT, CDR2 SNEGSKA, per germline (reference sequence). Trimming pared 4 bases from V and 8 bases from J, leaving 12 bases between. CDR3 nucleotides: TGCAGTGCTACACGAAGCAAGGATTCACCCCTCCACTTT. As protein: CSATRSKDSPLHF.

The sample holds a few counts of this clonotype. The gene calls are TRBV24-1 and TRBJ2-5; the D gene is possibly TRBD2 (7 bases). The germline V and J ends were trimmed by 7 bases and 5 bases, with 13 bases remaining between them. This CDR3 has 13 residues. In germline, CDR1 is KGHDR, CDR2 SFDVKD. The chain's CDR3 is CATRRRGGETQYF. CDR3 coding DNA: TGTGCCACCAGGAGGAGGGGGGGTGAGACCCAGTACTTC.

This clonotype was detected many times. The J gene is TRBJ1-6, the V gene TRBV7-8; 9 nucleotides match TRBD1. This CDR3 has 15 amino acids. V was pared by 5 bases and J by 6 bases, with 5 bases of the junction left unmatched. Germline CDR1 is SGHVS and CDR2 is FQNEAQ. For the CDR3, the DNA is TGTGCCAGCAGCACAGGACAGGGGACTAATTCACCCCTCCACTTT. Encoded protein: CASSTGQGTNSPLHF. Full variable domain (remainder filled in from reference TRBV7-8 and TRBJ1-6): GAGVSQSPRYKVAKRGQDVALRCDPISGHVSLFWYQQALGQGPEFLTYFQNEAQLDKSGLPSDRFFAERPEGSVSTLKIQRTQQEDSAVYLCASSTGQGTNSPLHFGNGTRLTVT.

This clonotype was counted only a few times. The chain uses TRBV20-1 and TRBJ1-5, with 9 bases lining up with TRBD1. Per the germline V gene, CDR1 is DFQATT and CDR2 is SNEGSKA (reference sequence). The CDR3 spans 19 residues. V trimming: 2 bases; J trimming: 2 bases; junction bases outside the gene matches: 16. The CDR3 is CSARNPGQGPWGGNQPQHF. The CDR3 nucleotides read TGCAGTGCTAGAAATCCGGGACAGGGCCCTTGGGGTGGCAATCAGCCCCAGCATTTT.

A remark on this clonotype: Since a much larger clone is just one base distant, this may be a read error. The CDR3 loop is CASSAGTNLNEQYF. Here the CDR3 DNA reads TGTGCCAGCAGTGCAGGGACCAACCTTAACGAGCAGTACTTC. The chain couples TRBV2 to TRBJ2-7; TRBD1 or TRBD2 may be the D gene (5 bases each). The CDR3 has 14 residues. The germline V and J ends were trimmed by 4 bases and 5 bases, with 15 bases remaining between them. The germline V gene has CDR1 SNHLY and CDR2 FYNNEI.

This clonotype occurred many times. The chain links TRBV24-1 to TRBJ1-5; D is perhaps TRBD1 (6 bases). The V end lost 2 bases, the J end lost 0 bases, and 10 bases lay between the germline ends. CDR1 and CDR2 from the germline V gene are KGHDR and SFDVKD. This CDR3 is 16 amino acids long. For the CDR3, the DNA is TGTGCCACCAGTGATTCGGACAGCCTTAGCAATCAGCCCCAGCATTTT. Translation gives CATSDSDSLSNQPQHF.